The entry that follows covers one T cell receptor beta chain sequence. Its specificity is unknown. The sample carries other DNA sequences with the same CDR3. Treatment meaning: oral pan-JAK inhibitor, 5-10 mg twice daily. The CDR3 is 15 amino acids. The V gene's germline CDR1 is LGHNA and CDR2 YSLEER. The V gene end was trimmed by 4 bases and the J gene end by 3 bases; junction bases not matched to a gene: 7. This sample is part of a study of CD8+ T cells in alopecia areata. Across the study: The SALT score measured affected scalp surface percentage in treated patients.

Findings and caveats of the study: Significant decreases in scalp clonality and expanded CD8+ clones followed tofacitinib treatment. Many expanded lesional clones remained in scalp and blood on tofacitinib. Among the cells sequenced in scalp samples are also the resident alphabeta T cells of normal skin.

RNA was isolated and reverse transcribed to cDNA, the sequencing template. Sequenced by immunoSEQ multiplex PCR; TCRdb stores in-frame clones only, minus some. The sample includes about 200,000 clones, nearly 60% of them seen just once. The clonotype was recovered from a human donor with alopecia areata. The V and J genes are TRBV4-3 and TRBJ2-7; 9 nucleotides match TRBD2. Sample: CD4+ T cells sorted from blood, taken at week 24, from a patient treated with tofacitinib. The CDR3 DNA sequence: TGCGCCAGCAGCCCGGGGACTAGCTTGGGCTACGAGCAGTACTTC. Translating gives CASSPGTSLGYEQYF.